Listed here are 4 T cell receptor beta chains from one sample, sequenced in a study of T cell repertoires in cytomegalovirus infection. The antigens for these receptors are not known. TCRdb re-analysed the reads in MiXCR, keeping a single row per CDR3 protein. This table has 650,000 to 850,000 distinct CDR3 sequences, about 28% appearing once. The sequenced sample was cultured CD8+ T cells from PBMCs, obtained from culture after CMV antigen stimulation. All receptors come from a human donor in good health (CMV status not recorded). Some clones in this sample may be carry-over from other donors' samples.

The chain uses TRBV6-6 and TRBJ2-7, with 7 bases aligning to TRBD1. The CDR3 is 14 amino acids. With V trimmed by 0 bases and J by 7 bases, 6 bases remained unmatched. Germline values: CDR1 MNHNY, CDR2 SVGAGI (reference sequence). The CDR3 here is CASSYSAKDREQYF. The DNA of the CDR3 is TGTGCCAGCAGTTACTCCGCGAAGGACAGGGAGCAGTACTTC.

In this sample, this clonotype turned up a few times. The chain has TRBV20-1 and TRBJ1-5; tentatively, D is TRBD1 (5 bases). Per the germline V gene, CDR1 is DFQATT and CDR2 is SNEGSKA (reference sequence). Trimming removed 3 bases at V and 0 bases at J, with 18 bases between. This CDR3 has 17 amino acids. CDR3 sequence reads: CSARPTTGLYSNQPQHF. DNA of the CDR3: TGCAGTGCTAGGCCGACTACAGGATTATATAGCAATCAGCCCCAGCATTTT.

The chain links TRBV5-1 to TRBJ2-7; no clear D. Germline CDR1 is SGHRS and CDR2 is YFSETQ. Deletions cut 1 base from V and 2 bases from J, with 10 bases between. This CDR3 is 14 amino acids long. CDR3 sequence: CASSLNGFAYEQYF. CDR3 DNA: TGCGCCAGCAGCTTGAATGGGTTTGCCTACGAGCAGTACTTC.

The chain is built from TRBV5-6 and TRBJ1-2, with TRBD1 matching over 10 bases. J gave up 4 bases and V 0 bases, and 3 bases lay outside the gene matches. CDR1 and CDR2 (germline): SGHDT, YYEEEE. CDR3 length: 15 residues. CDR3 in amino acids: CASSLGQGARYGYTF. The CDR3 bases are TGTGCCAGCAGCTTGGGACAGGGGGCGCGCTATGGCTACACCTTC.